The present T cell receptor beta chain was sequenced within a study of CD8 T cells in ankylosing spondylitis. Overall study findings and caveats: In ankylosing spondylitis blood, a motif of roughly eight highly homologous TCR beta variants appeared characteristic. As reported, disease-linked clones showed significant enrichment in matched ankylosing spondylitis synovial fluid.

V was trimmed by 7 bases and J by 0 bases, leaving 11 bases between them. This CDR3 region has 14 residues. This clonotype was seen repeatedly, ten times or more. The antigen remains undetermined. Quantitative 5'-RACE with molecular barcodes generated TCR beta libraries. TCRdb itself ran the 5' RACE reads through MiXCR, one entry per CDR3 protein. The sample includes 35,000 to 45,000 distinct CDR3 sequences, approximately 9.9% of them seen just once. The origin of this receptor is a male donor with ankylosing spondylitis or in good health (not recorded which). The V and J genes are TRBV12-3 or TRBV12-4 and TRBJ2-3; D remains ambiguous. The sequenced sample consisted of blood, either unsorted or a sorted T cell fraction (not recorded which). The CDR3 region is CASTLGGSTDTQYF. DNA of the CDR3: TGTGCCAGCACCTTAGGTGGTAGCACAGATACGCAGTATTTT.